This T cell receptor beta chain was obtained from a study of Ad26.COV2.S vaccination and SARS-CoV-2 variants (dated by TCRdb to about 2021). Notes on the research overall: Donors in the vaccine arm were drawn from COV1001, a multicentre, randomized, double-blind, placebo-controlled phase I-IIa trial testing Ad26.COV2.S in healthy adults. Ad26.COV2.S was administered intramuscularly at 5 x 10^10 or 1 x 10^11 viral particles, either as a single shot or as two shots given 56 days apart. TCRbeta repertoire sequencing was used to assess the specificity and breadth of SARS-CoV-2-reactive T cell receptors after Ad26.COV2.S vaccination. The TCR-sequenced set comprised approximately 32 samples: approximately 19 Ad26.COV2.S vaccine recipients, 5 placebo recipients and 8 SARS-CoV-2 convalescent individuals. Trial participants were randomized into five groups of five, in which low-dose or high-dose Ad26.COV2.S was given once or twice, or placebo was given on both occasions. Blinding of investigators to trial group allocation was maintained during experiments and outcome assessment. Broad study findings and their caveats: The authors noted that total T cell responses may have been underestimated by the TCR breadth and depth analyses. After vaccination, substantial breadth of spike-specific CD8+ and CD4+ T cell responses was reported. Comparable non-spike TCR breadth was observed between vaccine and placebo recipients, consistent with only spike being contained in the vaccine. Comparing responses between vaccine doses or regimens was not something the study was powered to do. Ad26.COV2.S recipients had higher spike-specific TCR breadth than placebo recipients (P = 0.0014).

This sample's treatment or condition label indicates: about 20 received Ad26.COV2.S at low or high dose, single or two shots; roughly 5 received placebo; per-sample allocation not given. For vaccine and placebo recipients, repertoires were sequenced using samples collected on day 63 after the first injection. In Cohort 1b, 25 adults aged 18-55 years were enrolled at a single site in Boston, USA, between 29 July and 7 August 2020. Ad26.COV2.S consisted of a replication-incompetent adenovirus type 26 vector by which a prefusion-stabilized SARS-CoV-2 spike protein from the original Wuhan strain was expressed. Concerning this clone itself: This receptor's antigen is unknown. Base qualities were left out, and no much larger clone turns up one base away.

The immunoSEQ Assay was used to sequence TCRbeta CDR3 regions. After extraction, genomic DNA underwent amplification by bias-controlled multiplex PCR, followed by high-throughput sequencing. In the original analysis: Collapsing and filtering of sequences were performed to quantify the absolute abundance of each unique TCRbeta CDR3 region. Usable DNA was measured by amplifying reference genes present in all nucleated cells, and TCRbeta template counts were normalized to that usable DNA to estimate T cell fraction. Repertoire TCRs were annotated as SARS-CoV-2-specific when V gene, CDR3 amino acid sequence and J gene were exactly matched to a known reactive TCR set. MIRA supplied the reference SARS-CoV-2 TCR set, which was filtered for enrichment in COVID-19-positive ImmuneCODE repertoires so that public or cross-reactive TCRs were removed. Using the MIRA antigens, annotated TCRs were further analysed by specific ORF or by position within an ORF. Breadth was defined as annotated unique rearrangements over total unique productive rearrangements; depth was the summed frequency of those rearrangements. Group comparisons of TCR breadth used two-sided Wilcoxon rank-sum tests. The table comes from immuneACCESS by way of TCRdb, which keeps in-frame sequences with V and J called. Part of the clones is missing from these tables; in studies checked, under half for an unresolved V gene and the rest for unknown reasons. V and J calls plus clone size are reproduced from that table; the DNA served to infer D and trimming. Here the sample has some 640,000 clones; 89% occur a single time. Around 1.5% of the sample lies in the top ten.

Reading the germline V gene gives CDR1 MNHEY and CDR2 SVGEGT. Relative to germline, V is 2 bases shorter and J is 3 bases shorter, with 8 bases between their ends. The CDR3 runs 14 residues from the cysteine to the phenylalanine. Of all the DNA, just the CDR3 is kept, 42 bases in frame from base 1. This specimen was peripheral blood, taken in a trial of Ad26.COV2.S vaccine versus placebo. The clonotype was recovered from a person between 18 and 65 years old who received the Ad26.COV2.S COVID-19 vaccine or a placebo. The rearranged segments are TRBV6-2 or TRBV6-3 and TRBJ2-1, with no confident D gene call. The CDR3 sequence is CASSYDGDYNEQFF. The DNA sequence is TGTGCCAGCAGTTACGACGGAGACTACAATGAGCAGTTCTTC.